Detailed here is one T cell receptor beta chain. The antigen remains unidentified. This sample is drawn from a study of vaccination and CD4 T cells after COVID-19. As for the study in general: Post-vaccine sample collection happened at a median of 72 days after dose two, ranging 14 to 241. Overall study findings and caveats: Spike mono-reactivity was shown by 304 of 307 vaccine-specific clones in convalescent patients. A median of approximately 90% of reactive clones, in convalescent patients, became evident only post-vaccination.

The treatment was: approximately 10-day PBMC culture with coronavirus spike peptide pools or control peptides (ViraFEST assay). Sequenced with the Oncomine TCR Beta short-read assay was DNA taken from cultured CD4+ T cells. Researchers extracted genomic DNA from CD4+ T cells that had been cultured. MiXCR was run by TCRdb on the PCR reads, yielding one entry per CDR3 protein. The sample carries roughly 20,000 distinct CDR3 sequences, roughly three fifths recorded once. The germline V gene encodes CDR1 SGHNT and CDR2 YENEEA. There are 15 residues in the CDR3. V was pared by 8 bases and J by 6 bases, with 11 bases of the junction left unmatched.

Source material: CD4+ T cells from blood, cultured in vitro. The J gene is TRBJ2-2, the V gene TRBV11-3; TRBD1 agrees at 8 bases. The clonotype originates from a human donor who had recovered from COVID-19. The CDR3 reads CASGHGQGRAGELFF. The CDR3 DNA is TGTGCCAGCGGCCACGGACAGGGAAGGGCCGGGGAGCTGTTTTTT.